The T cell receptor beta chain under discussion was sequenced for a study of T cells in women clearing cervical HPV infection. Study-level background: Case blood was drawn a median approximately 160 days after lesion detection. Overall study results and limits: CIN3+ cases had significantly higher TCR richness than controls; evenness did not differ.

Turning to this clone: Its antigen is still unknown. The read ends 3 residues before the CDR3 terminus; that terminus is restored from the germline J gene.

Only in-frame clones appear in the TCRdb table, and some are missing; sequencing was by immunoSEQ multiplex PCR. Its table lists 10,000 to 15,000 clones. The germline CDR1 and CDR2 sequences are SNHLY and FYNNEI. The CDR3 is 15 amino acids. Unmatched junction bases numbered 6, after V lost 0 bases and J lost 9 bases. Each participant carried one incident cervical HPV16 infection only. Dot-blot hybridization genotyped cervical HPV amplified with MY09/MY11 PCR. Sequencing used blood buffy coat. This chain connects TRBV2 to TRBJ2-2, with TRBD2 matching 8 bases. The TCR originated in a woman aged 18 to 69 with a cervical HPV16 infection that either progressed to CIN3+ or cleared (not recorded which). The CDR3 bases that were read are TGTGCCAGCAGTGAAGCGATTAGGACTAGCCGGGAG. As protein: CASSEAIRTSRE. Given in full, the CDR3 is CASSEAIRTSRELFF.